Each of the 14 T cell receptor beta chains below was sequenced from the same sample in a study of Ad26.COV2.S vaccination and SARS-CoV-2 variants. Treatment of the sample: 15 to 20 received Ad26.COV2.S at low or high dose, single or two shots; 5 received placebo; per-sample allocation not given. Repertoires come from day 63 after the first vaccine or placebo injection. The method was immunoSEQ multiplex PCR; TCRdb's version includes in-frame clones alone and lacks a portion of them. The table lists hundreds of thousands of clones, more than 75% of them singletons. The sequencing used peripheral blood, collected in a trial of Ad26.COV2.S vaccine versus placebo. The receptors were gathered from a person between 18 and 65 years old who received the Ad26.COV2.S COVID-19 vaccine or a placebo.

V is TRBV7-9 and J is TRBJ1-1; D might be TRBD1 (5 bases). Per germline, CDR1 SEHNR and CDR2 FQNEAQ (reference sequence). The CDR3 sequence is 13 residues long. V was trimmed by 7 bases and J by 6 bases, leaving 15 bases between them. This chain's CDR3 is CASKSPGVAEAFF. In nucleotides, the CDR3 is TGTGCCAGCAAGTCCCCGGGGGTCGCTGAAGCTTTCTTT.

As regards this clone: Other DNA variants within this sample encode the same CDR3. The chain has TRBV3-1 (or the pseudogene TRBV3-2) and TRBJ1-3; 7 nucleotides match TRBD1. This CDR3 has 14 residues. Germline CDR1 reads LGHDT; CDR2 reads YNNKEL (reference sequence). V gave up 2 bases and J gave up 8 bases; unmatched junction bases: 6. CDR3 loop: CASSQLQGGDTIYF. The CDR3 region has the DNA TGTGCCAGCAGCCAACTGCAGGGGGGTGACACCATATATTTT.

The genes are TRBV27 and TRBJ1-5; no reliable D call. V was pared by 3 bases and J by 0 bases, with 6 bases between. This CDR3 comprises 14 residues. Germline V gene sequence: CDR1 MNHEY, CDR2 SMNVEV (reference sequence). CDR3 amino acids: CASSFLSSNQPQHF. The CDR3 region has the DNA TGTGCCAGCAGTTTTTTGTCTAGCAATCAGCCCCAGCATTTT.

The chain employs TRBV28 and TRBJ2-7; a possible D gene is TRBD1 (6 bases). CDR3 length equals 14 residues. Trimming cost V 4 bases and J 5 bases, with 15 bases left between them. The germline V gene encodes CDR1 MDHEN and CDR2 SYDVKM. In DNA form, the CDR3 reads TGTGCCAGCAGTTATCACAGGGATTTAAACGAGCAGTACTTC. Amino acid sequence: CASSYHRDLNEQYF.

CDR3 sequence reads: CASSQDPGIYGYTF. The CDR3 nucleotides are TGTGCCAGCAGCCAAGATCCGGGCATCTATGGCTACACCTTC. V is TRBV3-1 (or the pseudogene TRBV3-2) and J is TRBJ1-2; D gene ambiguous. Germline V gene data show CDR1 as LGHDT and CDR2 as YNNKEL (reference sequence). The CDR3 contains 14 residues. V lost 0 bases and J 4 bases, leaving 9 bases between the germline ends.

The chain carries TRBV5-3 and TRBJ2-7; possible D gene TRBD2, 5 bases. TRBV5-3 is noted as an ORF with a role that remains uncertain. The CDR3 runs 14 residues. V lost 1 base and J lost 2, with 10 bases in between. CDR3 loop: CARSLTDSPYEQYF. In DNA, the CDR3 is TGTGCCAGAAGCTTGACGGACTCACCCTACGAGCAGTACTTC.

V and J are TRBV20-1 and TRBJ1-2, with D hard to call. This CDR3 comprises 11 residues. Germline V gene sequence: CDR1 DFQATT, CDR2 SNEGSKA (reference sequence). V dropped 5 bases and J dropped 3 bases, with 7 bases sitting between them. CDR3 nucleotides: TGCAGTGCTCCAAAAGACTATGGCTACACCTTC. Amino acid sequence: CSAPKDYGYTF.

The rearrangement links TRBV9 to TRBJ2-1; 7 positions agree with TRBD2. V shed 0 bases, J shed 6 bases, and the junction held 9 bases outside the gene matches. Germline-derived CDR1 and CDR2 are SGDLS and YYNGEE. The CDR3 has 16 residues. The CDR3 sequence is CASSVGTRPDLNEQFF. The CDR3, as DNA: TGTGCCAGCAGCGTAGGGACTAGACCAGATCTCAATGAGCAGTTCTTC.

The chain joins TRBV4-1 to TRBJ2-4; 9 bases fit TRBD1. CDR3 length: 15 amino acids. Germline trimming cut 4 bases from V and 9 bases from J; bases unmatched to any gene: 10. The germline CDR1 and CDR2 sequences are MGHRA and YSYEKL. The chain's CDR3 is CASSPRDRESGIQYF. CDR3 DNA: TGCGCCAGCAGCCCCCGGGACAGGGAGTCGGGCATTCAGTACTTC.

The V and J genes are TRBV5-1 and TRBJ2-5; D is uncertain. Deletions cut 4 bases from V and 1 base from J, with 8 bases between. CDR3 length: 13 residues. CDR1 is SGHRS and CDR2 is YFSETQ in the germline V gene. CDR3 sequence: CASSLTVQETQYF. CDR3 DNA: TGCGCCAGCAGCCTGACTGTCCAAGAGACCCAGTACTTC.

The V call is TRBV27, the J call TRBJ2-5; D remains unclear. Trimming stripped 6 bases from V and 3 bases from J, with 14 bases between. The CDR3 spans 14 residues. The germline gives CDR1 MNHEY, CDR2 SMNVEV (reference sequence). CDR3 bases: TGTGCCAGCAGGGGTTTAGGGCGTGAAGAGACCCAGTACTTC. Amino acids: CASRGLGREETQYF.

This clone was recorded once. The chain carries TRBV5-1 and TRBJ1-6, with D hard to call. This CDR3 is built from 12 residues. Trimming removed 5 bases from V and 7 bases from J, with 7 bases in between. Looked up from germline, CDR1 is SGHRS and CDR2 is YFSETQ. CDR3 residues: CASSKRNSPLHF. CDR3 bases: TGCGCCAGCAGTAAGAGAAATTCACCCCTCCACTTT.

V is TRBV15 and J is TRBJ1-2; D not certain. The CDR3 sequence is 15 residues long. Trimming pared 0 bases from V and 4 bases from J, leaving 12 bases between. Germline loops: CDR1 LNHNV, CDR2 YYDKDF (reference sequence). CDR3: CATSRDSQVSYGYTF. The DNA for the CDR3 is TGTGCCACCAGCAGAGACTCCCAGGTCAGCTATGGCTACACCTTC.

V is TRBV29-1 and J is TRBJ2-2; D unclear. The ends were cut back, 3 bases at V and 3 bases at J, with 8 bases in the middle. CDR3 size: 13 residues. The germline CDR1 and CDR2 sequences are SQVTM and ANQGSEA. Here the CDR3 reads CSVEFGYTGELFF. The CDR3 DNA sequence: TGCAGCGTTGAGTTCGGGTACACCGGGGAGCTGTTTTTT.